The clone carrying this TCR beta chain was detected only a few times. This sample was taken from a study of blood T cell repertoires in COVID-19. About the study: Samples representing acute and convalescent COVID-19 were sourced from the United States, Italy and Spain. Sample material is recorded as cDNA or gDNA derived from T cells, B-cell-depleted T cells, or PBMCs.

As originally analysed: Amplification of reference gene primers was used by the study to estimate nucleated cell counts. The protocol was immunoSEQ multiplex PCR, while the TCRdb copy is restricted to in-frame clones and leaves out a portion. V and J calls and clone size are given by that table; D and trimming were obtained from the DNA. The data show some 26,000 clones, roughly 80% seen once. This receptor was identified in a man in his forties or fifties with active or convalescent COVID-19. Material: peripheral blood.

The CDR3 spells CASSQGLPIWSTEAFF. As DNA, the CDR3 is TGTGCCAGCAGCCAAGGGCTCCCCATTTGGTCGACTGAAGCTTTCTTT. This chain connects TRBV14 to TRBJ1-1; D unclear. The V end lost 1 base, the J end lost 5 bases, and 17 bases lay between the germline ends. Germline V lookup: CDR1 SGHDN, CDR2 FVKESK. The CDR3 contains 16 residues.